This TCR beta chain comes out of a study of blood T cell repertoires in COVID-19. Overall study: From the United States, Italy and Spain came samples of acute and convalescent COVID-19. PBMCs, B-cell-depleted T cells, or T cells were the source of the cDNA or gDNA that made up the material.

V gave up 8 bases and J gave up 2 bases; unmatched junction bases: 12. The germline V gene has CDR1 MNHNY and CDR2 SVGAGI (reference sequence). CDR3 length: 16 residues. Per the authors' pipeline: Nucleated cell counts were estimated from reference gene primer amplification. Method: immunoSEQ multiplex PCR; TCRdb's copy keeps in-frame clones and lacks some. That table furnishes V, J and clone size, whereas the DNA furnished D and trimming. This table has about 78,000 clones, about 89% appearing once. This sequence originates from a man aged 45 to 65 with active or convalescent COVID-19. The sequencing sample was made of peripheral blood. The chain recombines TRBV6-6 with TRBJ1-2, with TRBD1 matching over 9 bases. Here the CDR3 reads CASVSKQGQGNYGYTF. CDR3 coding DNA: TGTGCCAGCGTTTCTAAGCAGGGACAGGGAAACTATGGCTACACCTTC.